These 13 T cell receptor beta chains were sequenced from one sample in a study of technical replicates of blood from a few donors (dated by TCRdb to about 2017). The library was produced with the immunoSEQ multiplex PCR assay. In TCRdb, the immuneACCESS table is reduced to in-frame sequences with V and J assigned. These tables do not hold every clone; where another copy was compared, an unresolved V gene accounts for under half, and the others remain unexplained. This sample lists over 60,000 clones; 93% were detected once. The top ten hold roughly 0.25% of the sample. Sequences were obtained from T cells isolated from PBMCs. Receptors originate from a human donor in good health.

The chain recombines TRBV9 with TRBJ2-1, with TRBD2 identical over 11 bases. The length of the CDR3 is 16 residues. V trimming: 0 bases; J trimming: 6 bases; junction bases outside the gene matches: 5. CDR1 and CDR2 from the germline V gene are SGDLS and YYNGEE. CDR3 region: CASSVVSGGGRNEQFF. DNA of the CDR3: TGTGCCAGCAGCGTAGTTAGCGGGGGGGGACGCAATGAGCAGTTCTTC.

The chain uses TRBV10-2 and TRBJ2-7, with 7 bases identical to TRBD1. The CDR3 has 13 amino acids. Germline V CDR1 and CDR2: WSHSY, SAAADI. V shed 10 bases and J 0 bases; nucleotides not matched to a gene: 6. The CDR3 region has the DNA TGCGCCACCGGACAGGTTAGCTCCTACGAGCAGTACTTC. Its protein product is CATGQVSSYEQYF.

The chain recombines TRBV5-1 with TRBJ2-1; 9 bases are a match to TRBD2. Germline V lookup: CDR1 SGHRS, CDR2 YFSETQ. J gave up 8 bases and V 3 bases, and 9 bases lay outside the gene matches. The CDR3 runs to 15 residues. For the CDR3, the DNA is TGCGCCAGCAGCTCCCACTTAGCGGGAGTCTATGAGCAGTTCTTC. Translated: CASSSHLAGVYEQFF.

The chain is built from TRBV6-5 and TRBJ2-2; D might be TRBD1 (5 bases). The CDR3 has 15 amino acids. Between the trimmed V and J ends, which lost 2 bases and 1 base, there was a span of 8 bases. Germline V gene lookup returns CDR1 MNHEY and CDR2 SVGAGI. The CDR3 DNA reads TGTGCCAGCAGTTACAGAACAGGGAACACCGGGGAGCTGTTTTTT. Translated: CASSYRTGNTGELFF.

The rearrangement joins TRBV7-9 to TRBJ1-2; TRBD1 might be the D (5 bases). There are 15 residues in the CDR3. Germline V lookup: CDR1 SEHNR, CDR2 FQNEAQ (reference sequence). V dropped 4 bases and J dropped 8 bases, with 20 bases sitting between them. The DNA of the CDR3 is TGTGCCAGCAGCTCCCGGGGGGGGATTCTAGGGGGCTACACCTTC. It yields the protein CASSSRGGILGGYTF.

The chain combines TRBV5-4 with TRBJ2-7; 13 nucleotides line up with TRBD2. The CDR3 runs 17 residues. Germline loops: CDR1 SGHNT, CDR2 YYREEE (reference sequence). The V and J ends lost 1 base and 3 bases, in that order; junction bases with no gene match: 7. In DNA, the CDR3 is TGTGCCAGCAGCTTGACTAGCGGGAGGGCCTGGGTCTACGAGCAGTACTTC. Its translation: CASSLTSGRAWVYEQYF.

The V and J genes are TRBV5-1 and TRBJ1-2; 7 bases line up with TRBD1. V lost 8 bases and J lost 0; bases outside the gene matches: 13. CDR1 SGHRS and CDR2 YFSETQ come from the germline V gene. The CDR3 length is 16 residues. CDR3 sequence (DNA): TGCGCCAGTATGAGGGACAGAAGCTTAGCTAACTATGGCTACACCTTC. Its translation: CASMRDRSLANYGYTF.

In its sample, this clone was seen once. The rearrangement links TRBV19 to TRBJ2-7; perhaps TRBD2 as D (6 bases). Germline-derived CDR1 and CDR2 are LNHDA and SQIVND (reference sequence). The CDR3 sequence is 14 residues long. The V gene lost 6 bases and the J gene lost 1 base, with 13 bases spanning the gap. The CDR3 is CASSPGLSSYEQYF. DNA for the CDR3: TGTGCCAGTAGCCCGGGACTGTCGTCCTACGAGCAGTACTTC.

This clone appeared a single time. The rearrangement links TRBV4-1 to TRBJ1-2; D gene unclear. The germline V gene encodes CDR1 MGHRA and CDR2 YSYEKL. The CDR3 has 13 residues. The ends were cut back, 1 base at V and 5 bases at J, with 8 bases in the middle. CDR3 DNA sequence: TGCGCCAGCAGCCAAGCATCAGGTTATGGCTACACCTTC. Amino acid sequence: CASSQASGYGYTF.

This chain joins TRBV7-9 and TRBJ2-7; D is undetermined. This CDR3 has 14 amino acids. The germline V gene encodes CDR1 SEHNR and CDR2 FQNEAQ (reference sequence). Trimming removed 4 bases at V and 3 bases at J, with 13 bases between. The CDR3 DNA is TGTGCCAGCAGCTACCCGGGTCCCTACTACGAGCAGTACTTC. Its translation: CASSYPGPYYEQYF.

The genes are TRBV6-1 and TRBJ1-2, with no clear D. Germline V gives CDR1 MNHNS, CDR2 SASEGT. The CDR3 has 12 amino acids. Trimming removed 9 bases from V and 0 bases from J, with 8 bases in between. CDR3 amino acids: CASLYSNYGYTF. The CDR3 region has the DNA TGTGCCAGTTTGTATTCTAACTATGGCTACACCTTC.

The V call is TRBV7-9, the J call TRBJ1-1; D gene uncertain. This CDR3 is 12 amino acids long. V was clipped by 11 bases and J by 2 bases, with 12 bases between them. CDR1 is SEHNR, CDR2 FQNEAQ, per germline (reference sequence). The CDR3 spells CAASSGNTEAFF. Here the CDR3 DNA reads TGTGCCGCAAGTTCGGGAAACACTGAAGCTTTCTTT. Full variable domain (remainder filled in from reference TRBV7-9 and TRBJ1-1): DTGVSQNPRHKITKRGQNVTFRCDPISEHNRLYWYRQTLGQGPEFLTYFQNEAQLEKSRLLSDRFSAERPKGSFSTLEIQRTEQGDSAMYLCAASSGNTEAFFGQGTRLTVV.

V and J are TRBV11-2 and TRBJ2-4, with D uncertain. This CDR3 region has 13 residues. CDR1 SGHAT and CDR2 FQNNGV come from the germline V gene. Trimming cost V 8 bases and J 1 base, with 9 bases left between them. The CDR3 reads CASGTLAKNIQYF. The CDR3 nucleotides are TGTGCCAGCGGCACCCTTGCCAAAAACATTCAGTACTTC.